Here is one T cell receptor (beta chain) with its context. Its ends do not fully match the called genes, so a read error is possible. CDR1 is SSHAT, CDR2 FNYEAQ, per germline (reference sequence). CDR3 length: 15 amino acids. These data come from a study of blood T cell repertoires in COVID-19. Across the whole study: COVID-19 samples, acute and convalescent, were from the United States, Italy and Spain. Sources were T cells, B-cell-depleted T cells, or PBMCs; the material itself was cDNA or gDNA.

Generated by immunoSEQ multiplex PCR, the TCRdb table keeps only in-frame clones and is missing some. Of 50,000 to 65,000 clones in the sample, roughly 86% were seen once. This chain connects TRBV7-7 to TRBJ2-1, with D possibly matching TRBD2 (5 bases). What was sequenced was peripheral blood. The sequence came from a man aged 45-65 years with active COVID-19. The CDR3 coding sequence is TGTGCTAGCAGCTCGTCGGGGTCCCCCTACAATGAGCAGTTCTTC. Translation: CASSSSGSPYNEQFF.